The sample holds a few counts of the clone carrying this TCR beta chain. Its antigen is not identified. TCR beta libraries were built with iRepertoire HTBI primers and Arm-PCR of CDR3 regions. From the multiplex PCR reads, TCRdb called clonotypes with MiXCR, one entry per CDR3 protein. The table has about 360,000 distinct CDR3 sequences, about 17% seen once. The CDR3 is 16 residues long. In germline, CDR1 is MDHEN, CDR2 SYDVKM. The V end was cut by 7 bases, the J end by 0 bases, with 13 bases between. This sample was included in a study of regulatory T cells in long-lasting Graves disease. Time point noted: newly diagnosed GD, antithyroid drugs for less than 3 months. PBMC RNA served as the TCR library source. Whole-study findings and limits: No thyroid tissue was studied; the work used peripheral blood only. New patients shared fewer public clonotypes (more than 850) than persistent patients did (about 2,700). Persistent disease was characterized by preferential usage of TRBV28, TRBJ1-2 and TRBJ2-5.

This same sample was also part of a study on T cells in Graves' hyperthyroidism and ophthalmopathy. That report notes: In the first-round RT-PCR of the TCR CDR3, the HTBI primer set was used.

V gene TRBV28 combines with J gene TRBJ2-6; possible D gene TRBD2, 6 bases. Specimen: peripheral blood mononuclear cells (PBMCs), collected at new diagnosis, from a patient treated with antithyroid drugs. The sequence derives from a woman between 18 and 29 years old with Graves disease. The CDR3 bases are TGTGCCAGCACCCTGGGAGGCGTCTCTGGGGCCAACGTCCTGACTTTC. Translated, it gives CASTLGGVSGANVLTF.